The clone carrying this TCR beta chain was seen only a few times. CDR3 length: 12 residues. The germline CDR1 and CDR2 sequences are MNHEY and SVGAGI. V was cut by 6 bases and J by 6 bases, with 11 bases left in between. Healthy bone marrow donors supplied every sample. These data belong to a study of cytomegalovirus exposure and HLA in healthy donors. PCR was performed using 60 Vbeta and 13 Jbeta primers. Method: immunoSEQ multiplex PCR; TCRdb's copy keeps in-frame clones and lacks some. The table lists fewer than 150,000 clones, over 60% of them singletons. This receptor was taken from a man aged 18 to 35 in good health and CMV-seropositive. The V gene is TRBV6-5, the J gene TRBJ1-1; D might be TRBD1 (6 bases). The sequenced sample consisted of PBMCs. In nucleotides, the CDR3 is TGTGCCAGCAGCCGGGACACCGCTGAAGCTTTCTTT. Residues: CASSRDTAEAFF.